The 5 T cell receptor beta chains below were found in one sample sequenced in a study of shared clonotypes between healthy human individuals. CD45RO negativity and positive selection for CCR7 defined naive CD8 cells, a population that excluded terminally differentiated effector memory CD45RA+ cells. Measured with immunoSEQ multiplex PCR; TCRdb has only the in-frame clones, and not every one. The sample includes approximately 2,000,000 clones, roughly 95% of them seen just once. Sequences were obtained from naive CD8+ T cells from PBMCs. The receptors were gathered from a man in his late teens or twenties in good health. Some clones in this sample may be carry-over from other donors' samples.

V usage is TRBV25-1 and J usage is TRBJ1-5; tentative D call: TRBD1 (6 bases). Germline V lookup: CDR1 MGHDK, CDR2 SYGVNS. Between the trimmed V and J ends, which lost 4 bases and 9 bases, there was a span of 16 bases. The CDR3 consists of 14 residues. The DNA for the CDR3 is TGTGCCAGCAGTGGGGGGCGCGAAGAACTGCCCCAGCATTTT. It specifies CASSGGREELPQHF.

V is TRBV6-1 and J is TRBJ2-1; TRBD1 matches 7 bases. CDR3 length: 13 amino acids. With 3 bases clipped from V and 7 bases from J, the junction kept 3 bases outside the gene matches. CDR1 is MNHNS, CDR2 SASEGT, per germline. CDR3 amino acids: CASSEVRGNEQFF. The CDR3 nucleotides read TGTGCCAGCAGTGAGGTCAGGGGGAATGAGCAGTTCTTC.

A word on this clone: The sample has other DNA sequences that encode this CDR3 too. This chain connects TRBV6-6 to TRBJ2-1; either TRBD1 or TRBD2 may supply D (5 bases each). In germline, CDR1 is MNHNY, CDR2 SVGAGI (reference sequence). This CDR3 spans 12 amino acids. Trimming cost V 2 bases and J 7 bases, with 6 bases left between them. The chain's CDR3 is CASSYEGNEQFF. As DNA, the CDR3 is TGTGCCAGCAGTTACGAGGGGAATGAGCAGTTCTTC.

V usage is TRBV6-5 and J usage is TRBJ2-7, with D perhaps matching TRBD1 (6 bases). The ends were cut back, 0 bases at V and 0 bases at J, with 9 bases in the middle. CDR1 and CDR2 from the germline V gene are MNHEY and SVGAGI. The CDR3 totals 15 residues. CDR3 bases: TGTGCCAGCAGTTACTCGCAGGGGATCTCCTACGAGCAGTACTTC. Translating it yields CASSYSQGISYEQYF.

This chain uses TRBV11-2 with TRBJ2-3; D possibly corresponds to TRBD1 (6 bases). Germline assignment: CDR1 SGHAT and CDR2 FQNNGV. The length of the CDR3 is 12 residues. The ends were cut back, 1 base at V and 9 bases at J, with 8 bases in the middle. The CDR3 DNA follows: TGTGCCAGCAGCTTAGGGGACACCACGCAGTATTTT. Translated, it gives CASSLGDTTQYF.